This entry lists 18 T cell receptor beta chains sequenced from one sample in a study of CD8 T cells in ankylosing spondylitis. TCRdb reprocessed the 5' RACE reads with MiXCR, giving one entry per CDR3 protein. Among some 250,000 distinct CDR3 sequences listed, about 10% were seen once. Sequencing was performed on blood, either unsorted or a sorted T cell fraction (not recorded which). The receptors here all came from a male donor with ankylosing spondylitis or in good health (not recorded which).

There are many counts of this clonotype. CDR3 amino acids: CASSLFSGQGYNEQFF. CDR3 sequence (DNA): TGCGCCAGCAGCTTGTTTTCGGGACAGGGCTACAATGAGCAGTTCTTC. V usage is TRBV5-1 and J usage is TRBJ2-1; 9 bases map to TRBD1. The CDR3 extends over 16 amino acids. In germline, CDR1 is SGHRS, CDR2 YFSETQ. Trimming at V came to 1 base and at J to 3 bases, leaving 5 bases not matched to a gene.

This clonotype has just a few counts. This rearrangement joins TRBV7-8 to TRBJ1-6; no firm D call. In germline, CDR1 is SGHVS, CDR2 FQNEAQ. CDR3 length: 18 residues. Between the trimmed V and J ends, which lost 2 bases and 0 bases, there was a span of 14 bases. The CDR3 sequence is CASSLTSGLYSYNSPLHF. The CDR3 DNA reads TGTGCCAGCAGCTTAACTTCAGGATTATACTCCTATAATTCACCCCTCCACTTT.

This clonotype was found many times. This sequence joins TRBV20-1 and TRBJ2-2; 10 positions match TRBD2. The CDR3 runs to 16 residues. J lost 7 bases, V lost 0 bases, and 8 bases had no gene match. Germline V CDR1 and CDR2: DFQATT, SNEGSKA (reference sequence). The CDR3 coding sequence is TGCAGTGCTAGAGATATGGGGACTAGCGCTATCGGGGAGCTGTTTTTT. This sequence encodes CSARDMGTSAIGELFF.

A few counts support this clonotype. The chain employs TRBV12-3 or TRBV12-4 and TRBJ1-2; D is unresolved. With 6 bases removed from V and 1 base from J, the gap between germline ends came to 15 bases. The CDR3 consists of 15 residues. This CDR3 is CASSRNSGDNYGYTF. Written as DNA, the CDR3 is TGTGCCAGCAGCCGAAACAGTGGGGATAACTATGGCTACACCTTC.

This clonotype was seen more than once but under ten times. The V and J genes are TRBV3-1 and TRBJ2-5, with TRBD2 matching over 8 bases. The ends lost 0 bases at V and 7 bases at J; junction bases unmatched: 4. Germline-derived CDR1 and CDR2 are LGHDT and YNNKEL (reference sequence). CDR3 size: 14 residues. The CDR3 here is CASSQELADRTQYF. The CDR3 DNA is TGTGCCAGCAGCCAAGAACTAGCGGACAGGACCCAGTACTTC.

Ten or more counts support this clonotype. CDR3 nucleotide sequence: TGTGCCAGCAGTTTAATGGGGGGCAGCTCCTACGAGCAGTACTTC. Residues: CASSLMGGSSYEQYF. The chain couples TRBV12-3 or TRBV12-4 to TRBJ2-7; the D gene could be TRBD1 or TRBD2 (6 bases each). Trimming left V 2 bases short and J 0 bases short, with 11 bases between. CDR3 size: 15 residues.

This sequence joins TRBV29-1 and TRBJ1-2, with TRBD1 matching over 7 bases. V gave up 1 base and J gave up 0 bases; unmatched junction bases: 8. The CDR3 has 16 residues. CDR1 and CDR2 from the germline V gene are SQVTM and ANQGSEA. CDR3 DNA: TGCAGCGTTGAAGGGTACAACAGGGGAGCTAACTATGGCTACACCTTC. It codes for CSVEGYNRGANYGYTF.

The gene calls are TRBV20-1 and TRBJ1-2; D gene unclear. Germline V CDR1 and CDR2: DFQATT, SNEGSKA (reference sequence). CDR3 size: 15 residues. V lost 3 bases, J lost 8 bases, and 22 bases lay in between. CDR3 residues: CSASSHVAGAGGYTF. In DNA form, the CDR3 reads TGCAGTGCTAGTTCGCACGTAGCGGGCGCGGGGGGCTACACCTTC.

In its sample, this clonotype was seen many times. V is TRBV21-1 and J is TRBJ2-2. TRBV21-1 represents a pseudogene. The CDR3 runs to 17 residues. CDR3 residues: CASSKSKGWGITGELFF. CDR3 nucleotide sequence: TGTGCCAGCAGCAAATCCAAGGGTTGGGGGATCACCGGGGAGCTGTTTTTT.

CDR3 bases: TGCGCCAGCAGTGTTGAATCTGGGGCCAACGTCCTGACTTTC. Translation gives CASSVESGANVLTF. The chain employs TRBV5-1 and TRBJ2-6; D uncertain. The CDR3 has 14 residues. CDR1 SGHRS and CDR2 YFSETQ come from the germline V gene. V gave up 5 bases and J gave up 1 base, with 7 bases separating them.

At least ten counts were recorded for this clonotype. This chain joins TRBV3-1 and TRBJ1-1; no firm D call. CDR1 is LGHDT, CDR2 YNNKEL, per germline (reference sequence). This CDR3 has 13 residues. Trimming pared 3 bases from V and 8 bases from J, leaving 13 bases between. The CDR3 spells CASSQNNQIEAFF. CDR3 nucleotides: TGTGCCAGCAGCCAGAATAATCAGATCGAAGCTTTCTTT.

This clonotype was seen a few times. This chain joins TRBV7-9 and TRBJ2-5; 8 bases are a match to TRBD1. Per the germline V gene, CDR1 is SEHNR and CDR2 is FQNEAQ (reference sequence). The J segment lost 7 bases and the V segment lost 5 bases, leaving 9 bases of the junction unmatched. The length of the CDR3 is 14 residues. CDR3 DNA sequence: TGTGCCAGCAGCCCAGGACAGGGTTTGGCGACCCAGTACTTC. This gives the protein CASSPGQGLATQYF. The whole variable domain, remainder taken from reference TRBV7-9 and TRBJ2-5, is DTGVSQNPRHKITKRGQNVTFRCDPISEHNRLYWYRQTLGQGPEFLTYFQNEAQLEKSRLLSDRFSAERPKGSFSTLEIQRTEQGDSAMYLCASSPGQGLATQYFGPGTRLLVL.

The table lists this clonotype with many counts. The V gene is TRBV9, the J gene TRBJ2-2; 8 bases align to TRBD1. Trimming cost V 4 bases and J 4 bases; bases outside gene matches: 9. The CDR3 runs 16 residues. The germline V gene encodes CDR1 SGDLS and CDR2 YYNGEE. CDR3 protein: CASSPRGQGTTGELFF. CDR3 coding DNA: TGTGCCAGCAGCCCCCGAGGACAGGGTACCACCGGGGAGCTGTTTTTT.

The chain uses TRBV2 and TRBJ2-5; 7 bases fit TRBD1. Per germline, CDR1 SNHLY and CDR2 FYNNEI. V was pared by 3 bases and J by 0 bases, with 7 bases of the junction left unmatched. This CDR3 is 16 amino acids long. CDR3 DNA: TGTGCCAGCAGTGAGTACAGGGGACCGTACCAAGAGACCCAGTACTTC. Its translation is CASSEYRGPYQETQYF.

This sequence joins TRBV18 and TRBJ2-5; D is unclear. This CDR3 spans 17 amino acids. The germline CDR1 and CDR2 sequences are KGHSH and LQKENI. The V and J ends lost 4 bases and 4 bases respectively, with 22 bases between them. The CDR3 DNA is TGTGCCAGCTCACTGCCGTCGGCCGGTCGGTTTACAGAGACCCAGTACTTC. Translated, it gives CASSLPSAGRFTETQYF.

This clonotype has more than one count but fewer than ten. This chain connects TRBV7-9 to TRBJ2-1; D not resolved. Germline CDR1 reads SEHNR; CDR2 reads FQNEAQ (reference sequence). The CDR3 has 14 amino acids. Deletions cut 7 bases from V and 0 bases from J, with 10 bases between. The CDR3 loop is CASIPESSYNEQFF. The CDR3, as DNA: TGTGCCAGCATCCCGGAGAGCTCCTACAATGAGCAGTTCTTC.

This clonotype has ten or more counts. The chain is built from TRBV29-1 and TRBJ2-3, with 9 bases aligning to TRBD1. Germline CDR1 is SQVTM and CDR2 is ANQGSEA. J lost 5 bases, V lost 2 bases, and 5 bases had no gene match. The CDR3 runs 14 residues. The CDR3 is CSVESDRGGDTQYF. In DNA, the CDR3 is TGCAGCGTTGAAAGCGACAGGGGGGGAGATACGCAGTATTTT.

The sample holds many counts of this clonotype. The chain uses TRBV12-3 or TRBV12-4 and TRBJ1-3, with a tentative D call TRBD1 (5 bases). With 5 bases removed from V and 3 bases from J, the gap between germline ends came to 14 bases. The CDR3 sequence is 15 residues long. The DNA of the CDR3 is TGTGCCAGCAGTCCCCAGGGTGGAGGTGGAAACACCATATATTTT. This codes for CASSPQGGGGNTIYF.